The rows below give T cell receptor beta chains drawn from one sample of a study of cytomegalovirus exposure and HLA in healthy donors. Clones were sequenced by immunoSEQ multiplex PCR, and TCRdb holds only the in-frame ones, with some missing. The sample records roughly 60,000 clones, 96% being singletons. The sequenced sample was PBMCs. The receptors here all came from a man aged 18 to 29 in good health and CMV-seronegative. Each CDR3 is given with its conserved first and last residue. Each record gives: clone size, CDR3 length, D gene, J gene, V gene, CDR3 protein, CDR3 DNA. The D gene is left open where the match is weak. The size field is filled for only some rows; it gives once, few, many or a size class.

NA,17,TRBD2,TRBJ2-3,TRBV11-2,CASSLAGGPAWTDTQYF,TGTGCCAGCAGCTTAGCGGGAGGGCCCGCTTGGACAGATACGCAGTATTTT
NA,16,TRBD2,TRBJ2-7,TRBV4-3,CASSQIAGGGSYEQYF,TGCGCCAGCAGCCAAATAGCGGGAGGGGGCTCCTACGAGCAGTACTTC
NA,11,NA,TRBJ2-7,TRBV20-1,CSARGDNLQYF,TGCAGTGCTAGAGGCGACAATTTGCAGTACTTC
NA,13,NA,TRBJ2-1,TRBV27,CASSPPISNEQFF,TGTGCCAGCAGTCCCCCCATTTCCAATGAGCAGTTCTTC
NA,14,TRBD2,TRBJ2-1,TRBV19,CASSIDRGRDEQFF,TGTGCCAGTAGTATAGATAGAGGGAGGGATGAGCAGTTCTTC
NA,12,NA,TRBJ2-1,TRBV7-9,CASSLGESEQFF,TGTGCCAGCAGCTTAGGGGAGTCAGAACAGTTCTTC
NA,14,NA,TRBJ2-1,TRBV5-5,CASRDRLTYNEQFF,TGTGCCAGCCGCGACAGATTAACCTACAATGAGCAGTTCTTC
once,17,TRBD2,TRBJ2-5,TRBV18,CASSSTRTSGRQETQYF,TGTGCCAGCTCATCGACCCGGACTAGCGGGAGACAAGAGACCCAGTACTTC
once,15,TRBD1,TRBJ1-2,TRBV7-9,CASSFPGQANYGYTF,TGTGCCAGCAGCTTTCCGGGACAGGCTAACTATGGCTACACCTTC
NA,16,NA,TRBJ1-1,TRBV7-9,CASSLNLGEGSTEAFF,TGTGCCAGCAGCTTAAACCTTGGGGAGGGGTCCACTGAAGCTTTCTTT
NA,11,NA,TRBJ1-1,TRBV19,CASSMGTEAFF,TGTGCCAGTAGTATGGGGACAGAAGCTTTCTTT
NA,15,NA,TRBJ1-2,TRBV5-1,CASSSPRQGIHGYTF,TGCGCCAGCAGCTCCCCGCGGCAGGGCATTCATGGCTACACCTTC
NA,13,NA,TRBJ1-1,TRBV11-2,CASSFGVITEAFF,TGTGCCAGCAGCTTCGGGGTCATCACTGAAGCTTTCTTT
NA,16,TRBD2,TRBJ2-3,TRBV5-8,CASSGWTSGSTDTQYF,TGTGCCAGCAGCGGATGGACTAGCGGGAGCACAGATACGCAGTATTTT
NA,16,TRBD2,TRBJ2-7,TRBV4-1,CASSQGTSGFTYEQYF,TGCGCCAGCAGCCAAGGGACTAGCGGGTTTACCTACGAGCAGTACTTC
NA,15,NA,TRBJ1-3,TRBV19,CASSMGLNSGNTIYF,TGTGCCAGTAGTATGGGACTGAACTCTGGAAACACCATATATTTT